These 12 T cell receptor beta chains originate from one sample sequenced in a study of T cell repertoires in cytomegalovirus infection. One entry per CDR3 protein results from TCRdb running MiXCR on the reads. The sample has a few hundred thousand distinct CDR3 sequences; about 25% are singletons. Sequencing was done on a sample of PBMCs. These receptors originate from a human donor in good health (CMV status not recorded). Some clones in this sample may be carry-over from other donors' samples.

The rearrangement joins TRBV7-2 to TRBJ2-5; 8 bases map to TRBD1. The germline V gene has CDR1 SGHTA and CDR2 FQGNSA. This CDR3 is 15 amino acids long. J lost 5 bases, V lost 4 bases, and 9 bases had no gene match. In DNA, the CDR3 is TGTGCCAGCAGCTCAATGACAGGGGCGGGGGAGACCCAGTACTTC. Translated, it gives CASSSMTGAGETQYF.

This clonotype was recorded many times. This rearrangement joins TRBV7-2 to TRBJ2-5; 10 bases line up with TRBD2. With V trimmed by 1 base and J by 6 bases, 5 bases remained unmatched. The CDR3 loop spans 15 amino acids. The V gene's germline CDR1 is SGHTA and CDR2 FQGNSA. The CDR3 spells CASSLVGSGRKTQYF. Written as DNA, the CDR3 is TGTGCCAGCAGCTTAGTCGGTAGCGGGAGGAAGACCCAGTACTTC. Filled out from reference TRBV7-2 and TRBJ2-5, the complete variable domain reads GAGVSQSPSNKVTEKGKDVELRCDPISGHTALYWYRQSLGQGLEFLIYFQGNSAPDKSGLPSDRFSAERTGGSVSTLTIQRTQQEDSAVYLCASSLVGSGRKTQYFGPGTRLLVL.

The sample holds many counts of this clonotype. One junction end does not reproduce the germline sequence, and a read error may be involved. V gene TRBV7-2 combines with J gene TRBJ2-1; TRBD2 aligns across 8 bases. The CDR3 covers 16 residues. Germline V gene sequence: CDR1 SGHTA, CDR2 FQGNSA. The CDR3 spells CASSLAQASGYDEQFF. CDR3 sequence (DNA): TGTGCCAGCAGCCTAGCGCAGGCTAGCGGGTACGATGAGCAGTTCTTC.

This clonotype has at least ten counts. The rearrangement links TRBV7-2 to TRBJ2-7; no clear D. Germline CDR1 and CDR2: SGHTA and FQGNSA. The V end was cut by 0 bases, the J end by 6 bases, with 9 bases between. This CDR3 spans 13 amino acids. CDR3 amino acids: CASSLAGVLEQYF. The CDR3 DNA reads TGTGCCAGCAGCTTAGCTGGAGTGCTCGAGCAGTACTTC.

The chain is built from TRBV18 and TRBJ2-3; 7 bases fit TRBD1. V dropped 3 bases and J dropped 3; count of bases not matched to a gene: 9. Germline CDR1 KGHSH, CDR2 LQKENI. CDR3 length equals 16 residues. The CDR3 reads CASSPLRKTGTDTQYF. CDR3 DNA sequence: TGTGCCAGCTCACCCCTTCGTAAGACAGGGACAGATACGCAGTATTTT.

V and J are TRBV6-1 and TRBJ2-3; no clear D. The CDR3 is 13 residues long. Germline V gene data show CDR1 as MNHNS and CDR2 as SASEGT. The V gene lost 2 bases and the J gene lost 0 bases, with 3 bases spanning the gap. The CDR3: CASSEQSTDTQYF. As DNA, the CDR3 is TGTGCCAGCAGTGAACAGAGCACAGATACGCAGTATTTT.

The chain recombines TRBV5-1 with TRBJ2-1; TRBD2 aligns across 10 bases. Unmatched junction bases numbered 8, after V lost 4 bases and J lost 4 bases. The CDR3 loop spans 16 amino acids. Germline CDR1 reads SGHRS; CDR2 reads YFSETQ. The CDR3 sequence: CASSASSGSLYNEQFF. The CDR3 DNA sequence: TGCGCCAGCAGCGCCTCTAGCGGGAGCCTTTACAATGAGCAGTTCTTC.

The J gene is TRBJ1-1, the V gene TRBV12-3 or TRBV12-4, with 8 positions matching TRBD1. The V segment lost 4 bases and the J segment 0 bases; nucleotides outside the gene matches: 7. The CDR3 consists of 16 residues. The CDR3 DNA follows: TGTGCCAGCAGTTCCCCCGGGACAGGTATGAACACTGAAGCTTTCTTT. Its protein product is CASSSPGTGMNTEAFF.

Details on this clonotype: This may arise from a read error, as a much more abundant clone is one base away. The V and J genes are TRBV29-1 and TRBJ2-1; TRBD2 aligns across 8 bases. The CDR3 loop spans 14 amino acids. CDR1 is SQVTM, CDR2 ANQGSEA, per germline. V shed 8 bases, J shed 12 bases, and the junction held 18 bases outside the gene matches. The CDR3 nucleotides read TGCAGCTTTCTCCTAGCGGGTGAGGTTTTTGGGCAGTTCTTC. This translates into CSFLLAGEVFGQFF.

This clonotype was counted only a few times. The chain has TRBV6-8 and TRBJ2-3, with 11 bases that match TRBD2. The junction had 12 bases not matched to a gene; V was cut back by 4 bases and J by 0 bases. The CDR3 is made up of 19 amino acids. Germline V gives CDR1 MNHGY, CDR2 SAAAGT. The CDR3, as DNA: TGTGCCAGCAGTTTCCGAGGTAGCGGGAGGGGGTCTAGCACAGATACGCAGTATTTT. Protein product: CASSFRGSGRGSSTDTQYF.

V gene TRBV7-9 combines with J gene TRBJ2-3; TRBD2 is a possible D gene (5 bases). CDR3 length: 14 residues. The V end lost 0 bases, the J end lost 5 bases, and 9 bases lay between the germline ends. CDR1 and CDR2 (germline): SEHNR, FQNEAQ (reference sequence). The chain's CDR3 is CASSLAEVGDTQYF. In DNA form, the CDR3 reads TGTGCCAGCAGCTTAGCGGAGGTAGGAGATACGCAGTATTTT.

Written as DNA, the CDR3 is TGTGCCACCAGTGACCCTACGAGGGGAAAGGGCGAAAACATTCAGTACTTC. This gives the protein CATSDPTRGKGENIQYF. The chain employs TRBV24-1 and TRBJ2-4, with D perhaps being TRBD1 or TRBD2 (5 bases each). This CDR3 has 17 residues. Germline V gene data show CDR1 as KGHDR and CDR2 as SFDVKD. V shed 4 bases and J shed 5 bases, with 20 bases lying between them.